Listed below are T cell receptor beta chains from one sample, sequenced in a study of response to subunit inactivated influenza vaccine. TCRdb ran MiXCR on the RT-PCR reads and lists one entry per CDR3 protein. The sample contains roughly 570,000 distinct CDR3 sequences, 13% of which appear only once. Sequences were derived from PBMCs from blood, sampled around seven weeks after vaccination. The receptors shown here come from a man aged 50-59 years who received an inactivated influenza vaccine. The CDR3 runs from the conserved cysteine through the conserved F or W. A D gene is named only where the DNA matches it firmly. Rows may omit the clone size; those that give it use once, few, many or a size class.

clone_size j_call d_call v_call cdr3_length cdr3_nt cdr3_aa
NA TRBJ2-1 TRBD2 TRBV3-1 18 TGTGCCAGCAGCCAAGTTAGGGGCGGGAGGTATCAGAACAATGAGCAGTTCTTC CASSQVRGGRYQNNEQFF
NA TRBJ1-4 TRBD1 TRBV12-3/TRBV12-4 17 TGTGCCAGCAGTTTGTCCCGGGACAGGGGCTCTAATGAAAAACTGTTTTTT CASSLSRDRGSNEKLFF
NA TRBJ2-1 TRBD2 TRBV24-1 14 TGTGCCACCAGTGCCCAAGCGGGAGACAATGAGCAGTTCTTC CATSAQAGDNEQFF
NA TRBJ2-3 TRBD2 TRBV4-3 16 TGCGCCAGCAGCCAAGAGTTGGCTAGCGGGGGAGATACGCAGTATTTT CASSQELASGGDTQYF
many TRBJ2-2 TRBD1 TRBV12-3/TRBV12-4 14 TGTGCCAGCAGGGGGACAGGGAACACCGGGGAGCTGTTTTTT CASRGTGNTGELFF
NA TRBJ2-7 NA TRBV12-3/TRBV12-4 14 TGTGCCAGCAGTAGGGGGGGAGCCTCCTACGAGCAGTACTTC CASSRGGASYEQYF
NA TRBJ2-4 NA TRBV5-1 16 TGCGCCAGCAGCTTGTCCGGGATTGCGGCCAAAAACATTCAGTACTTC CASSLSGIAAKNIQYF
few TRBJ2-3 NA TRBV27 14 TGTGCCAGCGCCCGGGACACTCGCACAGATACGCAGTATTTT CASARDTRTDTQYF
NA TRBJ2-3 NA TRBV5-1 15 TGCGCCAGCAGCTTGAGTACCTCCTTTACAGATACGCAGTATTTT CASSLSTSFTDTQYF
few TRBJ2-7 NA TRBV7-2 15 TGTGCCAGCAGCTTAGCTCAGACAAGAACCTACGAGCAGTACTTC CASSLAQTRTYEQYF
NA TRBJ1-2 TRBD1 TRBV28 15 TGTGCCAGCAGTTACGGACAGGGTTTCGACTATGGCTACACCTTC CASSYGQGFDYGYTF
few TRBJ1-6 NA TRBV12-3/TRBV12-4 13 TGTGCCAGCAGTTTAGGGGGCCGGGAACCCCTCCACTTT CASSLGGREPLHF
NA TRBJ1-6 NA TRBV7-6 15 TGTGCCAGCAGCCTTGAGGGATCTTATAATTCACCCCTCCACTTT CASSLEGSYNSPLHF
few TRBJ2-1 NA TRBV3-1 17 TGTGCCAGCAGCCAAGCACGAGGGCGCGGGACGTACAATGAGCAGTTCTTC CASSQARGRGTYNEQFF
NA TRBJ2-7 NA TRBV20-1 13 TGCAGTGCTAGAGATCTGGTATCCTACGAGCAGTACTTC CSARDLVSYEQYF
many TRBJ2-5 TRBD1 TRBV20-1 15 TGCAGTGCTCAGCCACGGACAGGGGCACAAGAGACCCAGTACTTC CSAQPRTGAQETQYF